This TCR beta chain was sequenced during a study of blood T cells in healthy people across ages. Combining a sample-barcoded 5' primer with a J-beta primer mix, a second PCR ran for about 6 to 11 cycles. Through a template-switch adaptor with 12 random nucleotides, each cDNA molecule received a tag. In TCRdb, the 5' RACE reads were re-called with MiXCR into one record per CDR3 protein. The sample carries fewer than 1,200,000 distinct CDR3 sequences, 20% to 25% recorded once. Trimming stripped 3 bases from V and 6 bases from J, with 13 bases between. This CDR3 spans 13 amino acids. CDR1 is SGHRS, CDR2 YFSETQ, per germline. Another study also made use of these data, one on T cells of mothers and their children.

The sample consisted of blood. The chain joins TRBV5-1 to TRBJ2-7; D gene uncertain. This receptor was obtained from a girl aged 2 to 9 in good health. CDR3 loop: CASSSGSSPEQYF. The CDR3 DNA sequence: TGCGCCAGCAGCTCCGGGTCCAGCCCCGAGCAGTACTTC.